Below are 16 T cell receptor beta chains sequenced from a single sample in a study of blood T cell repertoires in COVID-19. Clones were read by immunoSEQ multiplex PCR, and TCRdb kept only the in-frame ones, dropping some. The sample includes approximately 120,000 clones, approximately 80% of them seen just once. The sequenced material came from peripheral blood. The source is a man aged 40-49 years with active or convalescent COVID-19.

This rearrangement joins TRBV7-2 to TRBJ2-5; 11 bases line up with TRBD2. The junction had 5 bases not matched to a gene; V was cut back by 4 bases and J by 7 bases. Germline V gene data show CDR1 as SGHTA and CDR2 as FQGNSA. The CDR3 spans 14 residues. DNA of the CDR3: TGTGCCAGCAGCTCCCCGGGACTAGCGGCGACCCAGTACTTC. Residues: CASSSPGLAATQYF.

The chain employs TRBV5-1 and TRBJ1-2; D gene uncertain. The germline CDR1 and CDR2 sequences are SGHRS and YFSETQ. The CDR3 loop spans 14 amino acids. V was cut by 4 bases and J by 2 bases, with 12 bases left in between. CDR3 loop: CASSLPGENYGYTF. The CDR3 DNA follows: TGCGCCAGCAGCCTGCCCGGGGAGAACTATGGCTACACCTTC.

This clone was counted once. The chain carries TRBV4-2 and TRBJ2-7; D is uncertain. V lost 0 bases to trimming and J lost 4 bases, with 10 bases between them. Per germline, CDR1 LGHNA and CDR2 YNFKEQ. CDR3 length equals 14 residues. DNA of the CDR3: TGTGCCAGCAGCCAAGAACGACTCGGGTACGAGCAGTACTTC. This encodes CASSQERLGYEQYF.

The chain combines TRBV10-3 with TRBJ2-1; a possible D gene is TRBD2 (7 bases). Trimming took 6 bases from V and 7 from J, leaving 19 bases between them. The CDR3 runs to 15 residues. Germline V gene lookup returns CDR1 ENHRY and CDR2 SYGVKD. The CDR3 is CAIRGGAAGQNEQFF. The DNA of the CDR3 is TGTGCCATCAGGGGGGGGGCCGCCGGTCAGAATGAGCAGTTCTTC.

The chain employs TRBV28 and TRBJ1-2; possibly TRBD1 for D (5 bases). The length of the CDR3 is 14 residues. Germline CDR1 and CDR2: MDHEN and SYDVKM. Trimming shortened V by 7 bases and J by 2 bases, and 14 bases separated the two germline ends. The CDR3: CASKSGGENYGYTF. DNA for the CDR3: TGTGCCAGCAAATCCGGGGGGGAAAACTATGGCTACACCTTC.

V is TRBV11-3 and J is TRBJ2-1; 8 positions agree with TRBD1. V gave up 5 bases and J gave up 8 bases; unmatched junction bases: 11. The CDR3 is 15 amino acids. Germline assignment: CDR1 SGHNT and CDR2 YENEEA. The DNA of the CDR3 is TGTGCCAGCAGCCCATCGACAGGGGCTTCTCATGAGCAGTTCTTC. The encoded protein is CASSPSTGASHEQFF.

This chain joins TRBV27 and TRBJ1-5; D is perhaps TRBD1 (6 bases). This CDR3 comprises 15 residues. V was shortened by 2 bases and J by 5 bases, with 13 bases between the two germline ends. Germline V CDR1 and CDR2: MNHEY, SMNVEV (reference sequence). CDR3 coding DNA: TGTGCCAGCAGTTTAGGTATGGGGGGGCATCAGCCCCAGCATTTT. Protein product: CASSLGMGGHQPQHF.

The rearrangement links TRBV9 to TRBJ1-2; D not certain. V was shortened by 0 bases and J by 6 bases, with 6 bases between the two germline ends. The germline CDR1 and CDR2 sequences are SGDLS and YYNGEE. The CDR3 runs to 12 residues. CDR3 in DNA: TGTGCCAGCAGCGTAGACGGTGATGGCTACACCTTC. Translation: CASSVDGDGYTF.

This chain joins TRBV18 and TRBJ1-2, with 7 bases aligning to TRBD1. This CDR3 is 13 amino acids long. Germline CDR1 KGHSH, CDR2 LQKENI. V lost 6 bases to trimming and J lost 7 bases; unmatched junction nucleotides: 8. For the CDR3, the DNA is TGTGCCAGCTCCAGTAACAGGGGCGGTGGCTACACCTTC. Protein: CASSSNRGGGYTF.

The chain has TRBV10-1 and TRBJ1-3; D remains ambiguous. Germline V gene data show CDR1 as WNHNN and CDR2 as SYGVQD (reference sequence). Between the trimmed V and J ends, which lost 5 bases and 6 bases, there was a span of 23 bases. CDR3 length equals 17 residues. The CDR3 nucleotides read TGCGCCAGCAGTTTTTCAAAGTCAGCGGAAATCGAAAACACCATATATTTT. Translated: CASSFSKSAEIENTIYF.

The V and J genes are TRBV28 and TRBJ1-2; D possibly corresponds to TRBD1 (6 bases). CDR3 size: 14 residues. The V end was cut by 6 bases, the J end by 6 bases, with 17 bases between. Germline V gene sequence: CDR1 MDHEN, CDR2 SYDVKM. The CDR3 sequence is CASSPLQGTNGYTF. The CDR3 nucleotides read TGTGCCAGCAGCCCCTTACAGGGAACTAATGGCTACACCTTC.

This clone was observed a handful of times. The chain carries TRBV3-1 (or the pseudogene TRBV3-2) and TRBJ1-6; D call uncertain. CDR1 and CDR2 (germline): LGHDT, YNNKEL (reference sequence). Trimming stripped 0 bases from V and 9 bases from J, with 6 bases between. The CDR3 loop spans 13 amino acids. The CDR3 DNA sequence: TGTGCCAGCAGCCAAGATGCGGCTTCACCCCTCCACTTT. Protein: CASSQDAASPLHF.

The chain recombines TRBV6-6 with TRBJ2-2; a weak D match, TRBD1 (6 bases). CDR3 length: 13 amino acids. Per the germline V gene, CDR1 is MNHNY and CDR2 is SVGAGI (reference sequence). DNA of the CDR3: TGTGCGTCATGCAGGGGACAATCCGGGGAGCTGTTTTTT. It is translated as CASCRGQSGELFF.

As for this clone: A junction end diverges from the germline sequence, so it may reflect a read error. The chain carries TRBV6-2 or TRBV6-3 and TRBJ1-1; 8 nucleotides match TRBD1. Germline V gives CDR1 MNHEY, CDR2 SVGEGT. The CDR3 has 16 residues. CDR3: CASSYYWGTGFTEAFF. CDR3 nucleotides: TGTGCCAGCAGCTACTATTGGGGGACAGGATTCACTGAAGCTTTCTTT.

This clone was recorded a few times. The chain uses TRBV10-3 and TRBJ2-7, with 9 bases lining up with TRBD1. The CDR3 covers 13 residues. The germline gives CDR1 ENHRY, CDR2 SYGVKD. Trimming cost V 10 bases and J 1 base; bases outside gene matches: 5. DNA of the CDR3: TGTGCCACACGGACAGGGGTTTCCTACGAGCAGTACTTC. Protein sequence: CATRTGVSYEQYF.

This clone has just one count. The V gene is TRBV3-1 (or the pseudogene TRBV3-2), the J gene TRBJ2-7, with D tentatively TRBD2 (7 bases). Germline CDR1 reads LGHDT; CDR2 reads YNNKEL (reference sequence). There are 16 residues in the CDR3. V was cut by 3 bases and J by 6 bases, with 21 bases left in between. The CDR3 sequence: CASSQPPKGGDGEQYF. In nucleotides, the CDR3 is TGTGCCAGCAGCCAGCCACCAAAAGGGGGGGACGGCGAGCAGTACTTC.